The source of this T cell receptor (beta chain) is a study of graft-versus-host responses after intestinal transplantation. Study background: Grafts were multivisceral, liver-intestinal, or isolated intestinal. Every transplant recipient was induced with anti-thymocyte globulin, then maintained on tacrolimus and steroids for about 3 years. Study-level points and caveats: In patients with graft-donor T cell macrochimerism, allograft graft-versus-host to host-versus-graft clonal ratios were high.

V was clipped by 2 bases and J by 7 bases; unmatched bases: 7. Germline CDR1 and CDR2: SGHRS and YFSETQ. The CDR3 runs to 14 residues. Profiled with immunoSEQ multiplex PCR; TCRdb holds only in-frame clones, not every one. The repertoire has around 84,000 clones, around 86% of them found once; the top ten carry roughly 17%. This clone was counted a single time. Its antigen remains unknown. The chain combines TRBV5-1 with TRBJ2-7; 9 bases agree with TRBD1. The receptor comes from a human donor who received an intestinal transplant. The sample in question was unstimulated CD8+ T cells sorted from spleen or lymph node cells, obtained before intestinal transplant. CDR3 sequence: CASSFWGQGDEQYF. The DNA for the CDR3 is TGCGCCAGCAGCTTTTGGGGACAGGGTGATGAGCAGTACTTC. The full variable domain, in which reference TRBV5-1 and TRBJ2-7 provide the parts outside the CDR3, is KAGVTQTPRYLIKTRGQQVTLSCSPISGHRSVSWYQQTPGQGLQFLFEYFSETQRNKGNFPGRFSGRQFSNSRSEMNVSTLELGDSALYLCASSFWGQGDEQYFGPGTRLTVT.